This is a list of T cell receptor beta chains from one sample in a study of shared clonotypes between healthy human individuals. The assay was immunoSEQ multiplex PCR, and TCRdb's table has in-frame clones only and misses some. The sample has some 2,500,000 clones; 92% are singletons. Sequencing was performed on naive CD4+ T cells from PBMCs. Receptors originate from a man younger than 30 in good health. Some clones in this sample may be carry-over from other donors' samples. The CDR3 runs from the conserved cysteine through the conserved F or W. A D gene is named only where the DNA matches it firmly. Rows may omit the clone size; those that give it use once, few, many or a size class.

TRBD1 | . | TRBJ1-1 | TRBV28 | TGTGCCAGCAACCCCTCAGGACAGGGGGAAAGGACTGAAGCTTTCTTT | CASNPSGQGERTEAFF
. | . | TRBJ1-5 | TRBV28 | TGTGCCAGCGGCAGTAGCAATCAGCCCCAGCATTTT | CASGSSNQPQHF
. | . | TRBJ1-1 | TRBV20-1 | TGCAGTGCCCCATCGGTGGATGGAGCTTTCTTT | CSAPSVDGAFF
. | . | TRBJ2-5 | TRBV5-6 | TGTGCCAGCAGCTTGAAAGGGCCAGGGACCCAGTACTTC | CASSLKGPGTQYF
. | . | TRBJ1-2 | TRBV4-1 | TGCGCCAGCTACACCAGCGCGGGAGCTAACTATGGCTACACCTTC | CASYTSAGANYGYTF
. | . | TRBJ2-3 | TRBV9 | TGTGCCAGCACAACTCTACTCACAGATACGCAGTATTTT | CASTTLLTDTQYF
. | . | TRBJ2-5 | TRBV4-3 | TGCGCCAGCAGCCAAGGTCTGAGGTCGGGATCTACCCAGTACTTC | CASSQGLRSGSTQYF
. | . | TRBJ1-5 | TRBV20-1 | TGCAGTGCCTCCGGGATGGGGCCCCAGCATTTT | CSASGMGPQHF
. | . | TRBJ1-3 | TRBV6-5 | TGTGCCAGCAGTTACCGGGCTTCCTCTGGAAACACCATATATTTT | CASSYRASSGNTIYF
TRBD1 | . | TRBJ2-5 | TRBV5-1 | TGCGCCAGCAGCTACAGACAGGGGCAAGAGACCCAGTACTTC | CASSYRQGQETQYF
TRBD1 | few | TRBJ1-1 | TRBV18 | TGTGCCAGCTCCCCCGGGACAGGGAATATGAACACTGAAGCTTTCTTT | CASSPGTGNMNTEAFF
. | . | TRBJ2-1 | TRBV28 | TGTGCCAGCAGGACCACCGGACGCTCCTACAATGAGCAGTTCTTC | CASRTTGRSYNEQFF
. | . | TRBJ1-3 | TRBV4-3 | TGCGCCAGCAGCCTTGGGGAGGCGGCCGGAAACACCATATATTTT | CASSLGEAAGNTIYF
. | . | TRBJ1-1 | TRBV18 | TGTGCCAGCTCAACCGGGACGGTGAACACTGAAGCTTTCTTT | CASSTGTVNTEAFF
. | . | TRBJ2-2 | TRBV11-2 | TGTGCCAGCAGCTTAGATTCCACCGGCACCGGGGAGCTGTTTTTT | CASSLDSTGTGELFF
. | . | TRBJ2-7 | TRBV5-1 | TGCGCCAGCAGCTTGGGCACATCTGGGCAAACCTACGAGCAGTACTTC | CASSLGTSGQTYEQYF
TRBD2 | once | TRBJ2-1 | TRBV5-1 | TGCGCCAGCAGCGCACTAGCGGGAGGTTCGACCTACAATGAGCAGTTCTTC | CASSALAGGSTYNEQFF
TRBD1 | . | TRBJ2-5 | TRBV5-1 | TGCGCCAGCAGCTTTGACAGGGGGGTCCAAGAGACCCAGTACTTC | CASSFDRGVQETQYF